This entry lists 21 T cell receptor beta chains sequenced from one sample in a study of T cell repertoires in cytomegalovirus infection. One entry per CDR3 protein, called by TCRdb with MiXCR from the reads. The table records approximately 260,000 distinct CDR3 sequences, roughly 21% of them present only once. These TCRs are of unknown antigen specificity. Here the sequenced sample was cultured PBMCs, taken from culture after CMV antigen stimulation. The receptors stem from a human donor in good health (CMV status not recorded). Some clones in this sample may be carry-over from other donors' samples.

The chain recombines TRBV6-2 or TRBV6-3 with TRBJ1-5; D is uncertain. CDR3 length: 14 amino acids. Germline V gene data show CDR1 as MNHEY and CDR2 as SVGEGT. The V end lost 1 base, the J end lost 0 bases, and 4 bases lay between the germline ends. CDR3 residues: CASSYLYSNQPQHF. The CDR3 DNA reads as TGTGCCAGCAGTTACTTATATAGCAATCAGCCCCAGCATTTT.

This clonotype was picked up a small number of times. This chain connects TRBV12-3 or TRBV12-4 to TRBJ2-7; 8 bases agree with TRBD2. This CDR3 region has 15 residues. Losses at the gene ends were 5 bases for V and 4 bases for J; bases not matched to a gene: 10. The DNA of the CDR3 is TGTGCCAGCAGTCCGGGAAGCGGGAGACGGTACGAGCAGTACTTC. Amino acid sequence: CASSPGSGRRYEQYF.

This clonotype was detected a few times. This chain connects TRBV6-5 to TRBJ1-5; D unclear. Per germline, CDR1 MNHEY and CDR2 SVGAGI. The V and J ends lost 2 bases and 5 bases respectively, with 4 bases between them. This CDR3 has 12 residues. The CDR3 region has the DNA TGTGCCAGCAGTTACAAGGATCAGCCCCAGCATTTT. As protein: CASSYKDQPQHF.

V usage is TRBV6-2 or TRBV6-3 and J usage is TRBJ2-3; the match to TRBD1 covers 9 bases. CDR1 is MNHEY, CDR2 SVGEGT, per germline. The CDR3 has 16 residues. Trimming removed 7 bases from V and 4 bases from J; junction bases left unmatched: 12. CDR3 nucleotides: TGTGCCAGCACAAACGCCGGGACAGGGAAGGCAGATACGCAGTATTTT. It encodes CASTNAGTGKADTQYF.

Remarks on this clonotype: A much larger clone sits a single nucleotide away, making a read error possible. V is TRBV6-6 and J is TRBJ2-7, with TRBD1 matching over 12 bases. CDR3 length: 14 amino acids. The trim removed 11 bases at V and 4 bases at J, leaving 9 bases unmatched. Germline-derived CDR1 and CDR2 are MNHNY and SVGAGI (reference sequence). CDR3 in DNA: TGTGCCGGCACCCTGGGACAGGGGGCGTACGAGCAGTACTTC. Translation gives CAGTLGQGAYEQYF.

In nucleotides, the CDR3 is TGCAGCGGGCAGAAAAACATGAACACTGAAGCTTTCTTT. Its protein product is CSGQKNMNTEAFF. The V call is TRBV29-1, the J call TRBJ1-1; D is ambiguous. Trimming left V 7 bases short and J 0 bases short, with 12 bases between. Germline V lookup: CDR1 SQVTM, CDR2 ANQGSEA. The CDR3 runs to 13 residues.

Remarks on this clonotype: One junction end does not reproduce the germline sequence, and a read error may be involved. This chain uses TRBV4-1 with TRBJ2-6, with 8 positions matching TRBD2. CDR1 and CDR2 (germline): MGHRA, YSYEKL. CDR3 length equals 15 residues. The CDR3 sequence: CTSSQLGLEANVLTF. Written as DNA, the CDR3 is TGCACCAGCAGCCAATTGGGACTAGAGGCCAACGTCCTGACTTTC.

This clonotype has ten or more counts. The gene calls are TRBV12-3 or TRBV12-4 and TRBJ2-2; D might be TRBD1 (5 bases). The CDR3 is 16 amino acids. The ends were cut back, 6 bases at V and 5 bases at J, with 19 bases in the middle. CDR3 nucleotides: TGTGCCAGCAGAACACCTCCAGGGTTGGGGACCGGGGAGCTGTTTTTT. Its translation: CASRTPPGLGTGELFF.

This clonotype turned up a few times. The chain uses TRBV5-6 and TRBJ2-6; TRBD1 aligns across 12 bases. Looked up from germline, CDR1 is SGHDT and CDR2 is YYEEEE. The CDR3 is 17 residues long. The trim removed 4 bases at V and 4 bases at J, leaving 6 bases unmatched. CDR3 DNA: TGTGCCAGCAGCCCGGGACAGGGGGCGCGCGGGGCCAACGTCCTGACTTTC. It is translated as CASSPGQGARGANVLTF.

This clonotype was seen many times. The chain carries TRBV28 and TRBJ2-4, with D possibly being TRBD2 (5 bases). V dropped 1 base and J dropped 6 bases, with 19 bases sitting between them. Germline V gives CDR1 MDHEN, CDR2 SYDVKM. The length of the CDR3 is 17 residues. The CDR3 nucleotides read TGTGCCAGCAGTTTATCTACTAGTCCCCTACATAGAAACATTCAGTACTTC. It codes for CASSLSTSPLHRNIQYF.

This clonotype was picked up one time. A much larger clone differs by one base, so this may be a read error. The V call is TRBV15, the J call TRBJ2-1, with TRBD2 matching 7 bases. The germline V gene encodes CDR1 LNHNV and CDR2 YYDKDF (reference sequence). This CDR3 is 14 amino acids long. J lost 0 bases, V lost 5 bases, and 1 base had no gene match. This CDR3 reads CATSGGSSYNEQFF. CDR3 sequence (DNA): TGTGCCACCAGCGGCGGGAGCTCCTACAATGAGCAGTTCTTC.

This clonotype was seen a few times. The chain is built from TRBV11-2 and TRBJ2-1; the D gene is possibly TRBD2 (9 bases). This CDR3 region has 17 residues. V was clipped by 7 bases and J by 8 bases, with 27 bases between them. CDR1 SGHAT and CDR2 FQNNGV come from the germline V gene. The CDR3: CASTYTGGRVAGDEQFF. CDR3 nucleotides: TGTGCCAGCACCTATACAGGGGGGAGGGTAGCGGGAGATGAGCAGTTCTTC.

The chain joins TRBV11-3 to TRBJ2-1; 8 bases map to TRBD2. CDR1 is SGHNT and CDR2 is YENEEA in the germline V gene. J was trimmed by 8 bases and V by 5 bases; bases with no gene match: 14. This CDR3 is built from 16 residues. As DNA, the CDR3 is TGTGCCAGCAGCCCTATCTATAGCGGGAAGGACGATGAGCAGTTCTTC. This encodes CASSPIYSGKDDEQFF.

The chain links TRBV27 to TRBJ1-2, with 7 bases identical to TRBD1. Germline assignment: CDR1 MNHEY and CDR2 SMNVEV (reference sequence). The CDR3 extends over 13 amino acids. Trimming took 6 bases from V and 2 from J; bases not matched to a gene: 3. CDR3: CASSGQANYGYTF. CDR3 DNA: TGTGCCAGCAGCGGACAGGCAAACTATGGCTACACCTTC.

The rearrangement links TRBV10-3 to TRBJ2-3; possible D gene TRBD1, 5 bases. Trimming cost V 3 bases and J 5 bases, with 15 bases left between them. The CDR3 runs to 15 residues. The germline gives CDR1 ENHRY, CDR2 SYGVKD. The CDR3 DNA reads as TGTGCCATCAGTGAACAAGGCAGGGCCAAAGATACGCAGTATTTT. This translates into CAISEQGRAKDTQYF.

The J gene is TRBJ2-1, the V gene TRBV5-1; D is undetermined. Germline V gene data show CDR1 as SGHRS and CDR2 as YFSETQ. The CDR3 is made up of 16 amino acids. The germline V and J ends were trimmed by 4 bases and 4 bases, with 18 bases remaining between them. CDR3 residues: CASSPVPHGGYNEQFF. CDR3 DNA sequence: TGCGCCAGCAGCCCGGTCCCTCATGGTGGGTACAATGAGCAGTTCTTC.

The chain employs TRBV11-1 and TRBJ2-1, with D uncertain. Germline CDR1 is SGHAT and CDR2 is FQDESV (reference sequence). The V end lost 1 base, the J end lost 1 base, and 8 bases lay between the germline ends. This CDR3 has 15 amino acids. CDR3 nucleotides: TGTGCCAGCAGCTTAGGGACGGAGTCCTACAATGAGCAGTTCTTC. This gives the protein CASSLGTESYNEQFF.

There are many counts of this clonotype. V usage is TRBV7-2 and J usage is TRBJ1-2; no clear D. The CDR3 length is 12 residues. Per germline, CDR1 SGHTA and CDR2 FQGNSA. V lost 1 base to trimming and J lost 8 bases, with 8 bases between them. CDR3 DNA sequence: TGTGCCAGCAGCTTAGAAGGGATGGGCTACACCTTC. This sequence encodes CASSLEGMGYTF. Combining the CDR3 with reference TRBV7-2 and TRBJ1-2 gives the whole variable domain GAGVSQSPSNKVTEKGKDVELRCDPISGHTALYWYRQSLGQGLEFLIYFQGNSAPDKSGLPSDRFSAERTGGSVSTLTIQRTQQEDSAVYLCASSLEGMGYTFGSGTRLTVV.

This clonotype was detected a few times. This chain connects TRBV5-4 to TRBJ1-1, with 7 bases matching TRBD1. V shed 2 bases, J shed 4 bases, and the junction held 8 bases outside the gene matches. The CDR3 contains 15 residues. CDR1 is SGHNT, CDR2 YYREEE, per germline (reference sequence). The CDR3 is CASSLIDRVSTEAFF. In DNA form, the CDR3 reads TGTGCCAGCAGCTTAATCGACAGGGTAAGCACTGAAGCTTTCTTT. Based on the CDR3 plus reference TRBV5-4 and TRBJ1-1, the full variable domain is ETGVTQSPTHLIKTRGQQVTLRCSSQSGHNTVSWYQQALGQGPQFIFQYYREEENGRGNFPPRFSGLQFPNYSSELNVNALELDDSALYLCASSLIDRVSTEAFFGQGTRLTVV.

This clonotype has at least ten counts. CDR3 DNA sequence: TGTGCCAGCAGCTCTACAAGCGGGACGGCCTACAATGAGCAGTTCTTC. Translating gives CASSSTSGTAYNEQFF. The V call is TRBV7-2, the J call TRBJ2-1; the match to TRBD2 covers 7 bases. The junction had 8 bases not matched to a gene; V was cut back by 4 bases and J by 2 bases. Looked up from germline, CDR1 is SGHTA and CDR2 is FQGNSA. This CDR3 spans 16 amino acids.

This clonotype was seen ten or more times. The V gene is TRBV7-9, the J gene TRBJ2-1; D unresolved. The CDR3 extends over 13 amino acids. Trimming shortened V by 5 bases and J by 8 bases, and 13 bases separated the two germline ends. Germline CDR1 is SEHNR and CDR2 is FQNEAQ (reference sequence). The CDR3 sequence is CASSGSRADEQFF. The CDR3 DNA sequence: TGTGCCAGCAGCGGGTCACGGGCGGATGAGCAGTTCTTC.